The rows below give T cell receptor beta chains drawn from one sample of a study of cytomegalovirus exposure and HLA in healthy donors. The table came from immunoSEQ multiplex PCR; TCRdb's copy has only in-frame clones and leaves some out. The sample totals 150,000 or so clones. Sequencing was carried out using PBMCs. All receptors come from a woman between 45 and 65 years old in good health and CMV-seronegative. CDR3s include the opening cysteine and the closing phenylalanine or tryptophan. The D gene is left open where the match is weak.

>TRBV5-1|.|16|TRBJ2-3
CASSTRDTTYTDTQYF
TGCGCCAGCAGCACCCGGGACACAACTTACACAGATACGCAGTATTTT
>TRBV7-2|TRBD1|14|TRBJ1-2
CASSLTGTEYGYTF
TGTGCCAGCAGCTTGACCGGGACAGAGTATGGCTACACCTTC
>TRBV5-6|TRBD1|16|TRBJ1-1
CASSLEQGATNTEAFF
TGTGCCAGCAGCTTGGAGCAGGGGGCAACGAACACTGAAGCTTTCTTT
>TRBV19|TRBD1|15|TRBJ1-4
CASTPGDSLNEKLFF
TGTGCCAGTACCCCCGGGGACAGCCTCAATGAAAAACTGTTTTTT
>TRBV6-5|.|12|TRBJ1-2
CASRTGRGGYTF
TGTGCCAGCAGGACAGGTCGGGGTGGCTACACCTTC
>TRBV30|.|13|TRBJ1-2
CAWTSGGAYGYTF
TGTGCCTGGACCTCCGGGGGTGCCTATGGCTACACCTTC
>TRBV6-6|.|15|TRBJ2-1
CASSSDYSSYNEQFF
TGTGCCAGCAGTTCCGACTATAGCTCCTACAATGAGCAGTTCTTC
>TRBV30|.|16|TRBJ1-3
CAWSQGLLNSGNTIYF
TGTGCCTGGAGTCAGGGGTTGCTGAACTCTGGAAACACCATATATTTT
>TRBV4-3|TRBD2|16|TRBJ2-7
CASSHSTSGLSYEQYF
TGCGCCAGCAGCCACTCCACTAGCGGGCTCTCCTACGAGCAGTACTTC
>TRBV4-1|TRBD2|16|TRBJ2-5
CASSTSPAGVHETQYF
TGCGCCAGCAGTACATCCCCGGCGGGGGTTCACGAGACCCAGTACTTC
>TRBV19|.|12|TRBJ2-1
CASRTVPNEQFF
TGTGCCAGCCGGACAGTACCTAATGAGCAGTTCTTC
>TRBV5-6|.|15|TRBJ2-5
CASFPWFELTETQYF
TGTGCCAGCTTCCCCTGGTTTGAGTTAACAGAGACCCAGTACTTC
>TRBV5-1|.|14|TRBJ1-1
CASSSGQTNTEAFF
TGCGCCAGCAGCTCGGGACAAACGAACACTGAAGCTTTCTTT
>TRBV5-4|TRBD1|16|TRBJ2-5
CASSLQGRGRGETQYF
TGTGCCAGCAGCTTGCAGGGCAGGGGGCGCGGGGAGACCCAGTACTTC
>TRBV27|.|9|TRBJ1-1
CASSFRRVF
TGTGCCAGCAGTTTTCGGAGGGTCTTT
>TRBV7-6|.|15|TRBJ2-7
CASSLVLGLAYEQYF
TGTGCCAGCAGCTTAGTTTTAGGACTGGCTTACGAGCAGTACTTC
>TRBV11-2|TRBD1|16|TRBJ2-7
CASSFLSGTGDYEQYF
TGTGCCAGCAGCTTTCTTTCCGGGACAGGGGACTACGAGCAGTACTTC
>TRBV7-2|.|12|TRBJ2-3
CASSLVQWSQYF
TGTGCCAGCAGCTTAGTGCAGTGGTCGCAGTATTTT
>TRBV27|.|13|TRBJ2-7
CASSFNDRPEQYF
TGTGCCAGCAGTTTTAACGACAGGCCCGAGCAGTACTTC
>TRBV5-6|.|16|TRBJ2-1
CASSSFTRSSYNEQFF
TGTGCCAGCAGCTCTTTCACGAGGAGCTCCTACAATGAGCAGTTCTTC
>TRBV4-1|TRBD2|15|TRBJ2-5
CASSHRGAGKETQYF
TGCGCCAGCAGCCATCGTGGAGCGGGAAAAGAGACCCAGTACTTC
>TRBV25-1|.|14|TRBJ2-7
CASSPRTWTDEQYF
TGTGCCAGCAGTCCCCGGACTTGGACGGACGAGCAGTACTTC
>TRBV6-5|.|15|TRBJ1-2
CASSPTLRGGYGYTF
TGTGCCAGCAGTCCTACTCTAAGAGGAGGCTATGGCTACACCTTC
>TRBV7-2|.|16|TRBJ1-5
CASSLAQGGLGQPQHF
TGTGCCAGCAGCTTAGCGCAGGGAGGGTTAGGTCAGCCCCAGCATTTT
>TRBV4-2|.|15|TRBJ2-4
CASSQDPATGNIQYF
TGTGCCAGCAGCCAAGACCCCGCGACTGGAAACATTCAGTACTTC
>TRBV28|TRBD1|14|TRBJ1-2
CASSLGTGEYGYTF
TGTGCCAGCAGTCTTGGGACAGGGGAGTACGGCTACACCTTC
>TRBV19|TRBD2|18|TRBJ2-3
CASTRTGGSGSLADTQYF
TGTGCCAGTACCCGGACGGGGGGTAGCGGGAGCTTGGCAGATACGCAGTATTTT
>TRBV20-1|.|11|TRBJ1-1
CSARERQEAFF
TGCAGTGCTAGAGAGAGGCAGGAAGCTTTCTTT
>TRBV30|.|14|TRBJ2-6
CAWEGFSGANVLTF
TGTGCCTGGGAGGGATTCTCTGGGGCCAACGTCCTGACTTTC
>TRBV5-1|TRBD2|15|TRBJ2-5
CASSAGSGTSRTQYF
TGCGCCAGCAGCGCGGGATCCGGGACTAGCAGGACCCAGTACTTC
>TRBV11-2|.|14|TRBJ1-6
CASSFSGDNSPLHF
TGTGCCAGCAGCTTTTCAGGGGATAATTCACCCCTCCACTTT
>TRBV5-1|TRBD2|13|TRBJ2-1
CASSWTSSHEQFF
TGCGCCAGCAGCTGGACTAGTAGTCATGAGCAGTTCTTC
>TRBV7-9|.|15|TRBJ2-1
CASTRGGGDNNEQFF
TGTGCCAGCACCCGAGGGGGCGGGGACAATAATGAGCAGTTCTTC
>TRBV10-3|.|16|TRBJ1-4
CAISESWGDMNEKLFF
TGTGCCATCAGTGAGTCTTGGGGCGATATGAATGAAAAACTGTTTTTT
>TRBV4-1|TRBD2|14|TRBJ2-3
CASSQGTSADTQYF
TGCGCCAGCAGCCAAGGGACTAGCGCAGATACGCAGTATTTT
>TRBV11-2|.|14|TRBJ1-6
CASSPREGNSPLHF
TGTGCCAGCAGCCCCCGGGAGGGGAACTCACCCCTCCACTTT
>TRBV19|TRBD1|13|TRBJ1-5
CASSIDRDQPQHF
TGTGCCAGTAGTATTGACAGGGATCAGCCCCAGCATTTT
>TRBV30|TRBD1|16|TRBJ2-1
CAWRPPGTGSNYEQFF
TGTGCCTGGCGGCCCCCCGGGACAGGGTCCAATTACGAGCAGTTCTTC
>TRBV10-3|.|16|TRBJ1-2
CAISVQGTPGSYGYTF
TGTGCCATCAGTGTGCAGGGAACACCCGGCAGCTATGGCTACACCTTC
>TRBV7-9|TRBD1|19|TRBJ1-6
CASSLGLTRDRVRSSPLHF
TGTGCCAGCAGCTTAGGCCTGACCCGGGACAGGGTCCGGAGTTCACCCCTCCACTTT
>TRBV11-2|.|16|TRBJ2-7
CASSPLARQSSYEQYF
TGTGCCAGCAGCCCGCTAGCACGTCAGAGCTCCTACGAGCAGTACTTC
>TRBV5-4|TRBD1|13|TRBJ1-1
CASSPTGDAEAFF
TGTGCCAGCAGCCCGACAGGGGACGCTGAAGCTTTCTTT